This T cell receptor beta chain was sequenced in a study of memory CD4+ T cells and cytomegalovirus serostatus. Across the study: Donors were healthy Belgian adults, some 10 CMV seropositive and 20 to 30 seronegative. Points from the study as a whole: Each of approximately 69 CMV-associated TCRbeta sequences occurred in one to five individuals.

The sort gate was single viable CD3+CD4+CD8-CD45RO+ cells for memory CD4+ T cells. Serostatus was set by detecting CMV pp150, pp28, p38, p52 IgG. CD4+ T cells were isolated by positive magnetic selection. Here immunoSEQ multiplex PCR was the method, and the copy in TCRdb shows in-frame clones only, minus some. This table holds about 48,000 clones, roughly 78% found once. This clone was picked up a small number of times. Its cognate antigen is unknown. This CDR3 contains 15 residues. Trimming left V 5 bases short and J 4 bases short, with 18 bases between. Germline values: CDR1 SGHDT, CDR2 YYEEEE. The chain is built from TRBV5-6 and TRBJ1-2, with D perhaps TRBD1 (6 bases). The origin of this receptor is an adult in good health and CMV-seronegative. Material for sequencing was memory CD4+ T cells from blood. CDR3 nucleotides: TGTGCCAGCAGGCCGTATCTGACAGGCACCTATGGCTACACCTTC. Its translation: CASRPYLTGTYGYTF. The full variable domain, with the rest looked up from reference TRBV5-6 and TRBJ1-2, is DAGVTQSPTHLIKTRGQQVTLRCSPKSGHDTVSWYQQALGQGPQFIFQYYEEEERQRGNFPDRFSGHQFPNYSSELNVNALLLGDSALYLCASRPYLTGTYGYTFGSGTRLTVV.